The T cell receptor beta chain described here comes from a study of early T cells in non-severe SARS-CoV-2 infection. Study-wide background: From unsorted whole blood, bulk RNA was sequenced, and the chains remained unpaired. Study conclusions and caveats: The study's VDJdb matching favored anti-spike CD8 responses and missed private and CD4 specificities.

Individual cDNA molecules received unique molecular identifiers during library preparation. TCRdb called the 5' RACE reads again in MiXCR, with one record for every CDR3 protein. The sample lists roughly 32,000 distinct CDR3 sequences, 6% to 7% occurring once. The table lists this clonotype with many counts. Its antigen remains unidentified. The CDR3 spans 13 residues. Germline CDR1 SGHNT, CDR2 YENEEA. The germline V and J ends were trimmed by 5 bases and 2 bases, with 9 bases remaining between them. The J gene is TRBJ2-5, the V gene TRBV11-3, with D possibly being TRBD1 (6 bases). The sequencing input was whole blood. The TCR was taken from an adult who was a healthcare worker with PCR-confirmed SARS-CoV-2 infection or an uninfected control (not recorded which). The DNA of the CDR3 is TGTGCCAGCAGCCGGGGACAACAAGAGACCCAGTACTTC. Its translation: CASSRGQQETQYF.